The clone carrying this TCR beta chain was detected many times. As yet, its antigen is unknown. This entry belongs to a study of type 1 and type 2 diabetes patients. Whole-study context: Donors were type 1 diabetes, type 2 diabetes, or nondiabetic controls.

Diabetic patients met standard criteria for type 1 or type 2 diabetes. Study-wide results and caveats: A median of one highly-expanded CD4+ clone, covering approximately 4% of reads, occurred in type 2 diabetes. V and J gene usage correlated at 0.9 to 0.97 between type 2 diabetes and control samples.

Genomic DNA was the PCR template. Amplification of the beta chain CDR3 used 30 forward and 13 reverse multiplex primers. Via MiXCR, TCRdb re-called the multiplex PCR reads, giving one row per CDR3 protein. The sample lists 250,000 or so distinct CDR3 sequences, roughly 48% occurring once. Sequenced sample: peripheral blood mononuclear cells (PBMCs). The clonotype originates from a man aged 18-30 years with type 2 diabetes.

CDR3 coding DNA: TGTGCCAGCAGCTACCGGGGTTTAGAGACCCAGTACTTC. Amino acid sequence: CASSYRGLETQYF. The chain carries TRBV7-2 and TRBJ2-5, with D tentatively TRBD2 (5 bases). V was clipped by 4 bases and J by 4 bases, with 10 bases between them. This CDR3 has 13 amino acids. Germline V gene lookup returns CDR1 SGHTA and CDR2 FQGNSA.